These T cell receptor beta chains were read from a single sample in a study of cytomegalovirus exposure and HLA in healthy donors. The repertoire was sequenced with immunoSEQ multiplex PCR; TCRdb's copy has only in-frame clones and lacks some. In the table there are under 200,000 clones, roughly nine tenths of which are singletons. What was sequenced was PBMCs. Source of these receptors: a woman between 25 and 40 years old in good health and CMV-seronegative. Each CDR3 is given with its conserved first and last residue. The order of the fields is CDR3 DNA, CDR3 protein, D gene, V gene, J gene. The D gene is left open where the match is weak.

CDR3 DNA: TGTGCCAGTACGGTACAGGGGAACACCGGGGAGCTGTTTTTT; CDR3 protein: CASTVQGNTGELFF; D gene: NA; V gene: TRBV19; J gene: TRBJ2-2
CDR3 DNA: TGTGCCAGCAGGACTGTAGATACGCAGTATTTT; CDR3 protein: CASRTVDTQYF; D gene: NA; V gene: TRBV7-9; J gene: TRBJ2-3
CDR3 DNA: TGTGCCAGCAGTGGGGGACTAGCGGTTGATACGCAGTATTTT; CDR3 protein: CASSGGLAVDTQYF; D gene: TRBD2; V gene: TRBV7-3; J gene: TRBJ2-3
CDR3 DNA: TGTGCCAGCAGTCTTCGACAGGGAAAACTGTTTTTT; CDR3 protein: CASSLRQGKLFF; D gene: TRBD1; V gene: TRBV28; J gene: TRBJ1-4
CDR3 DNA: TGTGCCAGTAGTATATCCTTTGGGTCTACAATCTATGGCTACACCTTC; CDR3 protein: CASSISFGSTIYGYTF; D gene: NA; V gene: TRBV19; J gene: TRBJ1-2
CDR3 DNA: TGTGCCACCAGTCACGGGGACTCAGGGGAGCAGTACTTC; CDR3 protein: CATSHGDSGEQYF; D gene: NA; V gene: TRBV15; J gene: TRBJ2-7
CDR3 DNA: TGTGCCAGCAGCTTGAATTCGGGCGGCTACGAGCAGTACTTC; CDR3 protein: CASSLNSGGYEQYF; D gene: NA; V gene: TRBV7-2; J gene: TRBJ2-7
CDR3 DNA: TGTGCCAGTAGTACAAATCTCCGGCAGCCTGGGCTGTTTTTT; CDR3 protein: CASSTNLRQPGLFF; D gene: NA; V gene: TRBV19; J gene: TRBJ2-2
CDR3 DNA: TGTGCCAGCAGTGCCGGGACTAGCGTCACCGGGGAGCTGTTTTTT; CDR3 protein: CASSAGTSVTGELFF; D gene: TRBD2; V gene: TRBV27; J gene: TRBJ2-2
CDR3 DNA: TGCGCCAGCAGCCCGATGACTAGCGGGACCTACAATGAGCAGTTCTTC; CDR3 protein: CASSPMTSGTYNEQFF; D gene: TRBD2; V gene: TRBV5-1; J gene: TRBJ2-1
CDR3 DNA: TGTGCCAGCAGCGTAGCTGCAGCGGGGGGTTCCTACGAGCAGTACTTC; CDR3 protein: CASSVAAAGGSYEQYF; D gene: TRBD2; V gene: TRBV9; J gene: TRBJ2-7
CDR3 DNA: TGTGCCAGCAGCTTAGACAGAACTTCAGGAGGCTACACCTTC; CDR3 protein: CASSLDRTSGGYTF; D gene: NA; V gene: TRBV7-9; J gene: TRBJ1-2
CDR3 DNA: TGTGCCAGCAGCTTAGAGGTGGCAGAGACCCAGTACTTC; CDR3 protein: CASSLEVAETQYF; D gene: NA; V gene: TRBV7-6; J gene: TRBJ2-5
CDR3 DNA: TGTGCCAGCAGCTTCAGGGGTAGTGAAAAACTGTTTTTT; CDR3 protein: CASSFRGSEKLFF; D gene: NA; V gene: TRBV7-2; J gene: TRBJ1-4